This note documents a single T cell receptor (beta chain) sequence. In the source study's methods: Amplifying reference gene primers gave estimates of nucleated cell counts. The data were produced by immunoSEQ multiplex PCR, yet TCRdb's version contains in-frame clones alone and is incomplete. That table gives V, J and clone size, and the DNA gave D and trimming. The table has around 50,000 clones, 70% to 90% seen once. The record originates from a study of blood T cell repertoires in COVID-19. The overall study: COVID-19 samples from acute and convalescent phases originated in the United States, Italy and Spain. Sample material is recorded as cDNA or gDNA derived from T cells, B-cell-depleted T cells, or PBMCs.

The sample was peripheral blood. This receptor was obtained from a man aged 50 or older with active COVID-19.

CDR3 sequence: CASRVDRMRTEAFF. CDR3 coding DNA: TGTGCCAGCAGGGTGGACAGGATGAGGACTGAAGCTTTCTTT. The chain uses TRBV6-5 and TRBJ1-1, with TRBD1 matching over 7 bases. The CDR3 loop spans 14 amino acids. J lost 5 bases, V lost 6 bases, and 9 bases had no gene match. Germline CDR1 MNHEY, CDR2 SVGAGI.